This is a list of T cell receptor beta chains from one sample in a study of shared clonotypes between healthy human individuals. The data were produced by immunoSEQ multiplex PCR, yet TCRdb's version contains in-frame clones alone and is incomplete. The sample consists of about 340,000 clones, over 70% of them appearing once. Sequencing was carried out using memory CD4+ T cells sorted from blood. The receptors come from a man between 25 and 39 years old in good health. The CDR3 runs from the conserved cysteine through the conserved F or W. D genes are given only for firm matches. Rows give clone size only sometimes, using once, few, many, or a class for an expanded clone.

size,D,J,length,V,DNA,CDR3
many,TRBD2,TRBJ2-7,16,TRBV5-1,TGCGCCAGCAGCTTGGATCCGGGACTAGCAAGGTACGAGCAGTACTTC,CASSLDPGLARYEQYF
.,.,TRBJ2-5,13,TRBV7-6,TGTGCCAGCAGCTTAGTAGGTTCGGAGACCCAGTACTTC,CASSLVGSETQYF
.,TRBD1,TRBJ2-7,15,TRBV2,TGTGCCAGCAAAATACAGGGGGCTGTTACCTACGAGCAGTACTTC,CASKIQGAVTYEQYF
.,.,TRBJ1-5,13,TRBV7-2,TGTGCCAGCAGCCCAGGGATTAATCAGCCCCAGCATTTT,CASSPGINQPQHF
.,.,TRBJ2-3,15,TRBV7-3,TGTGCCAGCAGTGATCCGGGGCTTAACTCCTATACGCAGTATTTT,CASSDPGLNSYTQYF
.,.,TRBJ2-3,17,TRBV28,TGTGCCAGCAGCCGGACGAGCAGGGCTTTCATTGGGGATACGCAGTATTTT,CASSRTSRAFIGDTQYF
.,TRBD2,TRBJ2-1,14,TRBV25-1,TGTGCCAGCCGGACTAGCGGGAGCTACAATGAGCAGTTCTTC,CASRTSGSYNEQFF
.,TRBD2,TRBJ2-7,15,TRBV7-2,TGTGCCAGCAGCCTAGCTAGCGGGAGGGCGAGCGAGCAGTACTTC,CASSLASGRASEQYF
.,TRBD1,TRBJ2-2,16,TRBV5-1,TGCGCCAGCAGCTTTGGCTCAGGGGGCTTTACCGGGGAGCTGTTTTTT,CASSFGSGGFTGELFF
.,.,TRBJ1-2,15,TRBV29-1,TGCAGCGTTGAAGGATGGAAGGGAATTGACTATGGCTACACCTTC,CSVEGWKGIDYGYTF
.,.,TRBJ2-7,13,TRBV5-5,TGTGCCAGCAGCTTCCGGACCCCCTACGAGCAGTACTTC,CASSFRTPYEQYF
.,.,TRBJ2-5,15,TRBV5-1,TGCGCCAGCAGCACCGGGACCACAGCTCAAGAGACCCAGTACTTC,CASSTGTTAQETQYF
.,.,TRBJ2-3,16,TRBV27,TGTGCCAGCAGTTTCACGGCTAGCGTAGGATTAGATACGCAGTATTTT,CASSFTASVGLDTQYF
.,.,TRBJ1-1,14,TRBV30,TGTGCCTGGAGTACGGACTTAATGAACACTGAAGCTTTCTTT,CAWSTDLMNTEAFF
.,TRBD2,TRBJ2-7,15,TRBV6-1,TGTGCCAGCAGTGAAGGGACTAGCGGGAGTTACGAGCAGTACTTC,CASSEGTSGSYEQYF
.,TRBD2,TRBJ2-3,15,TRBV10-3,TGTGCCTCACAAAAGGGACTAGCGACACGTGATACGCAGTATTTT,CASQKGLATRDTQYF
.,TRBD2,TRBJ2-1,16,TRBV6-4,TGTGCCAGCAGTGACTCGGGGACTAGCGGGATCAATGAGCAGTTCTTC,CASSDSGTSGINEQFF
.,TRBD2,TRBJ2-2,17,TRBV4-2,TGTGCCAGCAGCCAAGAGGTAGCGGGAGGGCAGGGCGGGGAGCTGTTTTTT,CASSQEVAGGQGGELFF
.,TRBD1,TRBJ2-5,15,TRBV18,TGTGCCAGCTCACCAAAAACAGGGGGCCTTGAGACCCAGTACTTC,CASSPKTGGLETQYF
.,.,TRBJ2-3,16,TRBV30,TGTGCCTGGAGTGTACGAAGGGGATCAGGCACAGATACGCAGTATTTT,CAWSVRRGSGTDTQYF
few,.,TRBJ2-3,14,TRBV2,TGTGCCAGCCTGTGGGCTAGCTCCACAGATACGCAGTATTTT,CASLWASSTDTQYF
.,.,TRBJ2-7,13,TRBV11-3,TGTGCCAGCAGCTTAAATGCGGTGAACGAGCAGTACTTC,CASSLNAVNEQYF
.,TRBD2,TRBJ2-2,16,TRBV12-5,TGTGCTAGTGGCTCTACTAGCGGGCGTTACACCGGGGAGCTGTTTTTT,CASGSTSGRYTGELFF
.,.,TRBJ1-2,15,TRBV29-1,TGCAGCGTTGACGGGTCCACCGGGACAAACTATGGCTACACCTTC,CSVDGSTGTNYGYTF
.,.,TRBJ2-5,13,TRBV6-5,TGTGCCAGCAGTGAAAATGACCGGTGGGCCCAGTACTTC,CASSENDRWAQYF
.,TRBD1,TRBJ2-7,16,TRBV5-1,TGCGCCAGCAGCCGACAGGGGGCGGGTCTCTCCTACGAGCAGTACTTC,CASSRQGAGLSYEQYF
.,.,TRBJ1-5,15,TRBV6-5,TGTGCCAGCAGTCCAAACGGGGGGGGCCATCAGCCCCAGCATTTT,CASSPNGGGHQPQHF
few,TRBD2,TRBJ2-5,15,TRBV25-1,TGTGCCAGCAGACTAGCGGGAGGTCCTCAAGAGACCCAGTACTTC,CASRLAGGPQETQYF
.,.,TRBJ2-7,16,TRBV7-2,TGTGCCAGCAGCTTAGTGTTCGGAGGGGGGAACTACGAGCAGTACTTC,CASSLVFGGGNYEQYF
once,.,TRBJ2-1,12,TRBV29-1,TGCAGCGTTGGTAACTCCCCGTCCGAGCAGTTCTTC,CSVGNSPSEQFF
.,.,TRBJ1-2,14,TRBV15,TGTGCCACCAGCAGAGATCAAGGGGGTCTGGGCTACACCTTC,CATSRDQGGLGYTF
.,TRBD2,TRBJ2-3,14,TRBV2,TGTGCCGGCGGGAGTGCAGGGAGCACAGATACGCAGTATTTT,CAGGSAGSTDTQYF
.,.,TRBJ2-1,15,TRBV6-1,TGTGCCAGCAGTTTGCGGGACAACTATGCTAATGAGCAGTTCTTC,CASSLRDNYANEQFF
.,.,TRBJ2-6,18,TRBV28,TGTGCCAGCAGTTCCGTGGGGGGCGGGAACTCTGGGGCCAACGTCCTGACTTTC,CASSSVGGGNSGANVLTF
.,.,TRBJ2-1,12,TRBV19,TGTGCCAGTAGTTCCAGATACAATGAGCAGTTCTTC,CASSSRYNEQFF
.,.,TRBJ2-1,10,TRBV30,TGTGCCTGCTGGGGGAATGAGCAGTTCTTC,CACWGNEQFF
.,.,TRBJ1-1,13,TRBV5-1,TGCGCCAGCAGCTTGGGGGCCCACACTGAAGCTTTCTTT,CASSLGAHTEAFF
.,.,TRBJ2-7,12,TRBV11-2,TGTGCCAGCAGCTTAGAGGCCCAGGGGCAGTACTTC,CASSLEAQGQYF
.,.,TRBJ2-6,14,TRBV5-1,TGCGCCAGCAGCTTTGACTCTGGGGCCAACGTCCTGACTTTC,CASSFDSGANVLTF
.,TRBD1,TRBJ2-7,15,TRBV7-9,TGTGCCAGCAGCTCCGGACAGGGGTTAAGGTACGAGCAGTACTTC,CASSSGQGLRYEQYF
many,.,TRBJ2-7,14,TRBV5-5,TGTGCCAGCAGGGGGTTTGTCTCAGGGGACGAGCAGTACTTC,CASRGFVSGDEQYF
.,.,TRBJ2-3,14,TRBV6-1,TGTGCCAGCGAAGTACATAGCTCCACAGATACGCAGTATTTT,CASEVHSSTDTQYF
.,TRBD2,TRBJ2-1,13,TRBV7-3,TGTGCCAGCAGTCGACTAGCCGGACATGAGCAGTTCTTC,CASSRLAGHEQFF
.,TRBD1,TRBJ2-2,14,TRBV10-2,TGCGCCAGCACCCCGACAGGGGGGGCCGGGGAGCTGTTTTTT,CASTPTGGAGELFF
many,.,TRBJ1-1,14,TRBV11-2,TGTGCCAGCAGCTTCCCCCAAGGGGGACCTGAAGCTTTCTTT,CASSFPQGGPEAFF